This TCR beta chain was identified during a study of blood T cell repertoires in COVID-19. Germline-derived CDR1 and CDR2 are MNHEY and SMNVEV (reference sequence). Germline trimming cut 6 bases from V and 1 base from J; bases unmatched to any gene: 10. This CDR3 spans 16 amino acids. Authors' analysis steps: Reference gene primers were amplified, and this amplification served to estimate nucleated cell counts. Clones were sequenced by immunoSEQ multiplex PCR, and TCRdb holds only the in-frame ones, with some missing. That table gives V, J and clone size, and the DNA gave D and trimming. The sample includes 300,000 or so clones, about 90% seen only once; the top ten take less than 3%.

This TCR came from a woman aged 45 to 65 who had been exposed to COVID-19. V is TRBV27 and J is TRBJ2-7, with TRBD1 identical over 9 bases. The sequenced sample consisted of PBMCs or T cells enriched from blood (not recorded which). The CDR3, as DNA: TGTGCCAGCAGCCGCCAGGTAGGACAGGGGTCCTACGAGCAGTACTTC. As protein: CASSRQVGQGSYEQYF.